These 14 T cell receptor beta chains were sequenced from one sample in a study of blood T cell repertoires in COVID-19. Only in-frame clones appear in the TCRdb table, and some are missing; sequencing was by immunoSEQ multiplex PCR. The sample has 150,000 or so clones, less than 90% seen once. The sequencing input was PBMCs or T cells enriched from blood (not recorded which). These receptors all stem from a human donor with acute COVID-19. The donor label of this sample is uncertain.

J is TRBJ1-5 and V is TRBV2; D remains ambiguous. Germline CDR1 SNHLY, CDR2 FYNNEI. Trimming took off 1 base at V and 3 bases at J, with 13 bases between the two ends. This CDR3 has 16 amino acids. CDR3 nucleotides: TGTGCCAGCAGTGAAGGTGGACGGAGGAACAATCAGCCCCAGCATTTT. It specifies CASSEGGRRNNQPQHF.

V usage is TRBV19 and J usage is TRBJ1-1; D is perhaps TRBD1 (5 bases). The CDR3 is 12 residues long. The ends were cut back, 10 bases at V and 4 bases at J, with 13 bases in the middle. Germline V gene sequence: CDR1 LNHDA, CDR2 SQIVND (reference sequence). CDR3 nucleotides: TGTGCCACTCTATCAGGGCTCACTGAAGCTTTCTTT. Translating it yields CATLSGLTEAFF. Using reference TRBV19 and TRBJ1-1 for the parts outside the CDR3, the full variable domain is DGGITQSPKYLFRKEGQNVTLSCEQNLNHDAMYWYRQDPGQGLRLIYYSQIVNDFQKGDIAEGYSVSREKKESFPLTVTSAQKNPTAFYLCATLSGLTEAFFGQGTRLTVV.

CDR3 in DNA: TGTGCCAGCAGCAAGACAGGGGGCGCGGGCACTGAAGCTTTCTTT. Its protein product is CASSKTGGAGTEAFF. The V and J genes are TRBV7-2 and TRBJ1-1; 10 positions match TRBD1. The trim removed 5 bases at V and 4 bases at J, leaving 7 bases unmatched. Germline CDR1 and CDR2: SGHTA and FQGNSA. The CDR3 has 15 residues.

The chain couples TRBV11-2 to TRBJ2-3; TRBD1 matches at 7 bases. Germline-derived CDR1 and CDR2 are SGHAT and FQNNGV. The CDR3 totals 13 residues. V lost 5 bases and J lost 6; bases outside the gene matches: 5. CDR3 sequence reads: CASSRQGADTQYF. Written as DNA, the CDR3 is TGTGCCAGCAGCAGACAGGGAGCGGATACGCAGTATTTT.

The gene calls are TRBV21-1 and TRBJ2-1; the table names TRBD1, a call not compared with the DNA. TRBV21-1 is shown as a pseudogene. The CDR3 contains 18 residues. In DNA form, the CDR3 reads TGTGCCAGCAGCAAAGTCCCGAACCCGTTAGACAGCTACAATGAGCAGTTCTTC. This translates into CASSKVPNPLDSYNEQFF.

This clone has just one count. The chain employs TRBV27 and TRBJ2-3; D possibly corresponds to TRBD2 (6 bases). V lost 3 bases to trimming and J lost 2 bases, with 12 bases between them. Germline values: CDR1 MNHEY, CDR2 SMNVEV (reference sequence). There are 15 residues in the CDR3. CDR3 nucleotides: TGTGCCAGCAGTTTGTATGGGACTCTCACAGATACGCAGTATTTT. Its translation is CASSLYGTLTDTQYF.

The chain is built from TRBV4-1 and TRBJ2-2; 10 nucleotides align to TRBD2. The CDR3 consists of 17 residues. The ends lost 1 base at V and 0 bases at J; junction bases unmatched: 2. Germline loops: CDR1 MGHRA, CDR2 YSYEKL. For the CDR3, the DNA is TGCGCCAGCAGCCAAGTAGCGGGGGGACCGAACACCGGGGAGCTGTTTTTT. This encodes CASSQVAGGPNTGELFF.

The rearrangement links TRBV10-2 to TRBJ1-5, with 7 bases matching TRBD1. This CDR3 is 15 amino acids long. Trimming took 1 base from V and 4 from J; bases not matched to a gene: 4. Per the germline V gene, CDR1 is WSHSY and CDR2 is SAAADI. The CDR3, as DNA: TGCGCCAGCAGTGAGTGGACAGGCCCTAATCAGCCCCAGCATTTT. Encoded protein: CASSEWTGPNQPQHF.

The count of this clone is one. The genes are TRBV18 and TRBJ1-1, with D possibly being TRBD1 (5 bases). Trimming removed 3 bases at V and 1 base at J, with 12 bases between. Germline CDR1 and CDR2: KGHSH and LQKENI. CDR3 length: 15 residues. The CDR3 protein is CASSPPVQGNTEAFF. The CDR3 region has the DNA TGTGCCAGCTCACCTCCCGTTCAGGGGAACACTGAAGCTTTCTTT.

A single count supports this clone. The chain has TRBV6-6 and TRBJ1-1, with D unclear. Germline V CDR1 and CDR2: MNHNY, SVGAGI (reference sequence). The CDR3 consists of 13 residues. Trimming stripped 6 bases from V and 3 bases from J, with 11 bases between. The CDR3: CASSPPRDTEAFF. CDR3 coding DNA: TGTGCCAGCAGCCCCCCAAGAGACACTGAAGCTTTCTTT.

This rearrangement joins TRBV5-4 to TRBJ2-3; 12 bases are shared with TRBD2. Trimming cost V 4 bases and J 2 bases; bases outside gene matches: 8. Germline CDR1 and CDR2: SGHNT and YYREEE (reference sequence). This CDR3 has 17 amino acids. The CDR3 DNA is TGTGCCAGCAGCCCCTATCGGACTAGCGGGGTCACAGATACGCAGTATTTT. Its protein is CASSPYRTSGVTDTQYF.

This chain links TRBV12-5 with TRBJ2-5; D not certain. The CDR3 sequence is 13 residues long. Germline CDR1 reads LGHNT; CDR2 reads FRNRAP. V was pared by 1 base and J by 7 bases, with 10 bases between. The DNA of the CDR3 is TGTGCTAGTGGTTTGGGCTCCCCCGGGACCCAGTACTTC. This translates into CASGLGSPGTQYF.

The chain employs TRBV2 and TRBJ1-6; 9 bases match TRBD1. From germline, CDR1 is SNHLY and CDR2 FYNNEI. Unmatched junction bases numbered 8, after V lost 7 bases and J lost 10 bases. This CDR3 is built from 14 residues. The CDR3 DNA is TGTGCCAGCAAGGCGGGACAGGGTGAATCACCCCTCCACTTT. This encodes CASKAGQGESPLHF.

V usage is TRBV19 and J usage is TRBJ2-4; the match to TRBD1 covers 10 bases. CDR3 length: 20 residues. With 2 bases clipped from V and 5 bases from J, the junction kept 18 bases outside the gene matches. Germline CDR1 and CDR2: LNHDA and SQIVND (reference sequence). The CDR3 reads CASSISGTGVAPPRENIQYF. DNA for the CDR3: TGTGCCAGTAGTATATCGGGGACAGGGGTTGCGCCCCCGCGAGAAAACATTCAGTACTTC. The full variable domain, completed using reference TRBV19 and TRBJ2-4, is DGGITQSPKYLFRKEGQNVTLSCEQNLNHDAMYWYRQDPGQGLRLIYYSQIVNDFQKGDIAEGYSVSREKKESFPLTVTSAQKNPTAFYLCASSISGTGVAPPRENIQYFGAGTRLSVL.